A single sample is the source of the 8 T cell receptor beta chains below, sequenced in a study of blood T cell repertoires in COVID-19. Clones were sequenced by immunoSEQ multiplex PCR, and TCRdb holds only the in-frame ones, with some missing. This table has about 340,000 clones, over 70% appearing once. Specimen: peripheral blood. The receptors were sampled from a woman in her 50s with COVID-19, enrolled during active disease.

The sample holds a few counts of this clone. This chain uses TRBV12-2 with TRBJ1-1; TRBD1 is the table's D call, not checked against the DNA. TRBV12-2 is described as a pseudogene. CDR3 length: 13 residues. Here the CDR3 reads CAPLGQGGTEAFF. CDR3 sequence (DNA): TGTGCCCCCCTTGGACAGGGGGGCACTGAAGCTTTCTTT.

The chain employs TRBV11-3 and TRBJ2-7; TRBD1 agrees at 10 bases. The CDR3 has 15 amino acids. CDR1 is SGHNT, CDR2 YENEEA, per germline. With 5 bases clipped from V and 4 bases from J, the junction kept 8 bases outside the gene matches. For the CDR3, the DNA is TGTGCCAGCAGCGTCCGACAGGGGGCGGGATACGAGCAGTACTTC. This sequence encodes CASSVRQGAGYEQYF. The entire variable domain, with the rest obtained from reference TRBV11-3 and TRBJ2-7, is as follows: EAGVVQSPRYKIIEKKQPVAFWCNPISGHNTLYWYLQNLGQGPELLIRYENEEAVDDSQLPKDRFSAERLKGVDSTLKIQPAELGDSAVYLCASSVRQGAGYEQYFGPGTRLTVT.

The gene calls are TRBV6-1 and TRBJ2-7; 10 nucleotides agree with TRBD2. This CDR3 is 16 amino acids long. J lost 3 bases, V lost 2 bases, and 7 bases had no gene match. CDR1 and CDR2 from the germline V gene are MNHNS and SASEGT. CDR3 sequence (DNA): TGTGCCAGCAGTGAAATTGGACTAGCGGCCTTCTACGAGCAGTACTTC. Translating gives CASSEIGLAAFYEQYF.

The CDR3 region is CASTLGQGVYEQYF. CDR3 DNA sequence: TGTGCCAGCACCTTGGGACAGGGGGTCTACGAGCAGTACTTC. The chain carries TRBV7-2 and TRBJ2-7; 11 positions match TRBD1. The junction had 5 bases not matched to a gene; V was cut back by 7 bases and J by 3 bases. The CDR3 runs to 14 residues. Germline values: CDR1 SGHTA, CDR2 FQGNSA.

The rearrangement joins TRBV5-4 to TRBJ1-4; TRBD1 matches 8 bases. This CDR3 has 17 amino acids. CDR1 is SGHNT and CDR2 is YYREEE in the germline V gene (reference sequence). J was trimmed by 8 bases and V by 0 bases; bases with no gene match: 12. CDR3 sequence: CASSLVRGGGTGEKLFF. In DNA, the CDR3 is TGTGCCAGCAGCTTGGTTAGAGGTGGTGGGACAGGAGAAAAACTGTTTTTT.

This clone turned up a few times. CDR3 coding DNA: TGTGCCAGCGAAGGGGGTGGCGGGAGGCCCTTAATCGAGCAGTTCTTC. Its protein is CASEGGGGRPLIEQFF. This chain links TRBV2 with TRBJ2-1, with 8 bases lining up with TRBD2. CDR3 length: 16 amino acids. Germline lookup yields CDR1 SNHLY and CDR2 FYNNEI. The V segment lost 8 bases and the J segment 10 bases; nucleotides outside the gene matches: 19. Together with reference TRBV2 and TRBJ2-1, the CDR3 gives the full variable domain: EPEVTQTPSHQVTQMGQEVILRCVPISNHLYFYWYRQILGQKVEFLVSFYNNEISEKSEIFDDQFSVERPDGSNFTLKIRSTKLEDSAMYFCASEGGGGRPLIEQFFGPGTRLTVL.

J is TRBJ2-1 and V is TRBV3-1 (or the pseudogene TRBV3-2); 7 bases are a match to TRBD2. J lost 5 bases, V lost 1 base, and 20 bases had no gene match. The CDR3 has 20 residues. Per the germline V gene, CDR1 is LGHDT and CDR2 is YNNKEL (reference sequence). CDR3: CASSQGGVLAQTRGDNEQFF. The DNA for the CDR3 is TGTGCCAGCAGCCAAGGTGGTGTACTAGCGCAGACACGAGGGGACAATGAGCAGTTCTTC.

This chain connects TRBV13 to TRBJ2-1, with 11 bases matching TRBD2. CDR1 and CDR2 (germline): PRHDT, FYEKMQ (reference sequence). There are 20 residues in the CDR3. Unmatched junction bases numbered 14, after V lost 4 bases and J lost 0 bases. The CDR3 loop is CASSSGFLAGGITSYNEQFF. The CDR3 DNA follows: TGTGCCAGCAGCTCCGGATTCTTAGCGGGAGGGATAACCTCCTACAATGAGCAGTTCTTC.